This T cell receptor (beta chain) was captured in a study (dated by TCRdb to the mid-2010s). From its cysteine to its phenylalanine, the CDR3 spans 13 amino acids. Only CDR3 DNA is held: 39 bases, read in frame from base 1. The trim is 3 bases for V and 10 bases for J, with a gap of 15 bases between the germline ends. Looking up the germline V gene yields CDR1 KGHSH and CDR2 LQKENI. Receptor libraries were prepared by RT-PCR. Sequencing instrument: Illumina MiSeq. Clones were called with MiXCR by TCRdb after fastp trimmed the public reads at Q25, and only in-frame beta chains were retained. Every entry covers one CDR3 protein and lists the most common genes and DNA from its rows. This sample gives 650,000 to 800,000 distinct CDR3 sequences in total; about 14% of them show up just once. In total, the top ten clones hold 3.6% of the sample. Ten or more counts support this clonotype. Its antigen target is currently unknown. The input lacks base qualities; no much larger clone sits a single base away.

This sequence was found in a female donor in good health, serving as a healthy control. What was sequenced was memory CD4+ T cells from blood. The rearrangement joined TRBV18 to TRBJ1-1; a weak D assignment points to TRBD1 (6 bases agree). The CDR3 is CASSPSDTRGAFF. DNA sequence: TGTGCCAGCTCACCCTCGGACACCAGGGGAGCTTTCTTT.